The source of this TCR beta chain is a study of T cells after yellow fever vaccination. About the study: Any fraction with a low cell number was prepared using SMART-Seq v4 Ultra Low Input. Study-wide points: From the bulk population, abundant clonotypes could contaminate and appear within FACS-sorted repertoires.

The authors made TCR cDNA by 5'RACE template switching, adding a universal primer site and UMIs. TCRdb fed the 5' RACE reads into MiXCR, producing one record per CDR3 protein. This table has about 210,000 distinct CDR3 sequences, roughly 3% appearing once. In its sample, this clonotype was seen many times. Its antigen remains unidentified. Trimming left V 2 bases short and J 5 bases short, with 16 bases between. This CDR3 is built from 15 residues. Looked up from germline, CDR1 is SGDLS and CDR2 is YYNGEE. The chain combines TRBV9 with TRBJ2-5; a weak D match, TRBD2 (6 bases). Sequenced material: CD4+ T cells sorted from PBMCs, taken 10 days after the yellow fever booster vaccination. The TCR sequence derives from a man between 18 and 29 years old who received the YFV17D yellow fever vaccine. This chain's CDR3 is CASSVAGTSLETQYF. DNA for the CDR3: TGTGCCAGCAGCGTTGCCGGGACTTCCCTGGAGACCCAGTACTTC.